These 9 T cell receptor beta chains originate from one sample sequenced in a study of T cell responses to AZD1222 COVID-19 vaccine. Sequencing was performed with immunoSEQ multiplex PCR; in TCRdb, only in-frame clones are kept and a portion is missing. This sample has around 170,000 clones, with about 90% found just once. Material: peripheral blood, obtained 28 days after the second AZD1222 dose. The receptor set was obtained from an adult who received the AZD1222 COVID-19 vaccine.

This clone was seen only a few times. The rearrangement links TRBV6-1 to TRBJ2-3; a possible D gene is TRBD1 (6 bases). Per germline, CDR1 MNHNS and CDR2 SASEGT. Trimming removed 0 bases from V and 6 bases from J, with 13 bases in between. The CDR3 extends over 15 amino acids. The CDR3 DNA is TGTGCCAGCAGTGAAGCCGAGGGGGTTGGCGATACGCAGTATTTT. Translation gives CASSEAEGVGDTQYF.

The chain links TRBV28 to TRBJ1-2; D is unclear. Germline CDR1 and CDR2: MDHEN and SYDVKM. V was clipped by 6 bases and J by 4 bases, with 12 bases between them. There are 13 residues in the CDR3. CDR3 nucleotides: TGTGCCAGCAGCCGCAGGTCGGGCTATGGCTACACCTTC. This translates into CASSRRSGYGYTF.

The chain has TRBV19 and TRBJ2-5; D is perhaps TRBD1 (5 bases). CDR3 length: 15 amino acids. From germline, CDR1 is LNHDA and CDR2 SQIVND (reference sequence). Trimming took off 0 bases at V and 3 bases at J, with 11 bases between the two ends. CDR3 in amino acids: CASSIDFAGKETQYF. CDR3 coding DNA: TGTGCCAGTAGTATAGATTTCGCAGGGAAAGAGACCCAGTACTTC. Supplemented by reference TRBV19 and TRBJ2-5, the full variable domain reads DGGITQSPKYLFRKEGQNVTLSCEQNLNHDAMYWYRQDPGQGLRLIYYSQIVNDFQKGDIAEGYSVSREKKESFPLTVTSAQKNPTAFYLCASSIDFAGKETQYFGPGTRLLVL.

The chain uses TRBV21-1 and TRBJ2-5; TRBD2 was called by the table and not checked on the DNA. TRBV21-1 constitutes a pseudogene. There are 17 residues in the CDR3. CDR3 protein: CASSKVKRGCYRETQYF. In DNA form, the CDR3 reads TGTGCCAGCAGCAAAGTTAAGCGGGGATGTTATCGGGAGACCCAGTACTTC.

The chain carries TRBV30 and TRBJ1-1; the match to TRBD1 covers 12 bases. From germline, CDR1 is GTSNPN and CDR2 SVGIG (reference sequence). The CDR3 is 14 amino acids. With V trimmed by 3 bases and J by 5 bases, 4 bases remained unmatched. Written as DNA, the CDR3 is TGTGCCTGGAGGGGACAGGGGGCAGGGACTGAAGCTTTCTTT. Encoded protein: CAWRGQGAGTEAFF.

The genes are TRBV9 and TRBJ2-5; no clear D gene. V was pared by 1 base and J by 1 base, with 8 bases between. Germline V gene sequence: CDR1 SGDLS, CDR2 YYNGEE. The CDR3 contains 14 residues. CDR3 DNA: TGTGCCAGCAGCGTAAGCTGGAGCCAAGAGACCCAGTACTTC. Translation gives CASSVSWSQETQYF.

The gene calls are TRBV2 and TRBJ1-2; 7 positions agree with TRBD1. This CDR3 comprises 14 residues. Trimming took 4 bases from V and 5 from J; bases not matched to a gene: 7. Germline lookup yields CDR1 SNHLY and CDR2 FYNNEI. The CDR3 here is CASSVDRVRYGYTF. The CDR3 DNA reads TGTGCCAGCAGTGTAGACAGGGTCCGTTATGGCTACACCTTC.

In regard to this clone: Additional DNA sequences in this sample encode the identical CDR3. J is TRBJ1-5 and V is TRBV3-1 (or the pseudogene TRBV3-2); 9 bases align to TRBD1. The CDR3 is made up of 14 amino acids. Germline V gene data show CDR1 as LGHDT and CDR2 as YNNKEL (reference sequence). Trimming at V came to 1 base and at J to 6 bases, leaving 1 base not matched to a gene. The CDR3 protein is CASSQGQGGQPQHF. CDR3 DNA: TGTGCCAGCAGCCAAGGACAGGGGGGTCAGCCCCAGCATTTT.

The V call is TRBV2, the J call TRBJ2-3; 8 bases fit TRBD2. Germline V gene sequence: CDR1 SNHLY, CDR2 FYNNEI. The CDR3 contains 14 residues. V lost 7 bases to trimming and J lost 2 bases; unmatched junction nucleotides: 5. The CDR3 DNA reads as TGTGCCAGCACTACCGGGGGGGACACAGATACGCAGTATTTT. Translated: CASTTGGDTDTQYF. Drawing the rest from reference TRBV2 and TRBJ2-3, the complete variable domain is EPEVTQTPSHQVTQMGQEVILRCVPISNHLYFYWYRQILGQKVEFLVSFYNNEISEKSEIFDDQFSVERPDGSNFTLKIRSTKLEDSAMYFCASTTGGDTDTQYFGPGTRLTVL.